The T cell receptor (beta chain) under discussion was sequenced for a study of CD8+CD57+ T cells in acquired aplastic anemia. The study profiled TCR beta VDJ and CDR3 using genomic DNA as template. TCRdb called the reads again in MiXCR, with one record for every CDR3 protein. The repertoire has 250,000 to 300,000 distinct CDR3 sequences, around 60% of them found once; the top ten carry 8%. The CDR3 length is 15 residues. The germline V and J ends were trimmed by 5 bases and 3 bases, with 16 bases remaining between them. The sequence came from a human donor with severe aplastic anemia or a healthy control (not recorded which). The sequenced material came from sorted CD4+, CD8+, or CD8+CD57+ T cells (not recorded which) from PBMCs. The chain links TRBV12-3 or TRBV12-4 to TRBJ2-5, with D possibly TRBD2 on 6 matching bases. CDR3 nucleotides: TGTGCCAGCAGTCGTGCGGGGCAGGGAGAAGAGACCCAGTACTTC. Translation gives CASSRAGQGEETQYF.